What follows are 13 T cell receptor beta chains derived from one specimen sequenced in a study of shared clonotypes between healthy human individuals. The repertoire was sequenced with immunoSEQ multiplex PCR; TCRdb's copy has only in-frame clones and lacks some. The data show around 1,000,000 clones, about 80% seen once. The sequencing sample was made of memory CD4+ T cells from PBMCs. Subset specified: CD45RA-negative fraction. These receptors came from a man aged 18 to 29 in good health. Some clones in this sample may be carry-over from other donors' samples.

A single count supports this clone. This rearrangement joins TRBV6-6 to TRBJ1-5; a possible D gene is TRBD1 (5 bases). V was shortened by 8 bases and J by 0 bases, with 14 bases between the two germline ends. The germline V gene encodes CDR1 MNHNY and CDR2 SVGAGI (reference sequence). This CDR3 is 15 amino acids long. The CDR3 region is CASARGQDSNQPQHF. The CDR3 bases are TGTGCCAGCGCTAGGGGTCAGGATAGCAATCAGCCCCAGCATTTT.

CDR3 loop: CASTASPAYTEAFF. As DNA, the CDR3 is TGTGCCAGCACGGCAAGCCCAGCGTACACTGAAGCTTTCTTT. The chain links TRBV2 to TRBJ1-1; D gene unclear. CDR3 length equals 14 residues. In germline, CDR1 is SNHLY, CDR2 FYNNEI. V lost 7 bases to trimming and J lost 3 bases, with 15 bases between them.

CDR3 in DNA: TGTGCCAGCAACCCCATAGACCTCCGGGAGACCCAGTACTTC. It codes for CASNPIDLRETQYF. The genes are TRBV7-9 and TRBJ2-5; D is unclear. In germline, CDR1 is SEHNR, CDR2 FQNEAQ (reference sequence). V lost 7 bases to trimming and J lost 5 bases, with 17 bases between them. The CDR3 spans 14 residues.

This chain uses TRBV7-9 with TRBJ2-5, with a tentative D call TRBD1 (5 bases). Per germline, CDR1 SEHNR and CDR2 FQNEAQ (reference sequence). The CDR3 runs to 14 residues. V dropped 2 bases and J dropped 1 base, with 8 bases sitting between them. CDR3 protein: CASSLTGPQETQYF. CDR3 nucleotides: TGTGCCAGCAGCTTAACAGGACCCCAAGAGACCCAGTACTTC.

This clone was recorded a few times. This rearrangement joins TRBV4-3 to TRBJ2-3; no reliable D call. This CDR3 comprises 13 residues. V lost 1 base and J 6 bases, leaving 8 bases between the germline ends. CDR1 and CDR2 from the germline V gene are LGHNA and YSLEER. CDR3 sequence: CASSQVLLDTQYF. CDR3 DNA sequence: TGCGCCAGCAGCCAAGTTCTTCTGGATACGCAGTATTTT.

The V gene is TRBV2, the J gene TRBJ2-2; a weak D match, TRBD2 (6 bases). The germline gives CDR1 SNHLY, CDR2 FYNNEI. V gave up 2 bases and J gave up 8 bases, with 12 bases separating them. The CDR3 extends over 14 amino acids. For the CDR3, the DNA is TGTGCCAGCAGTGAATGGTCTAGCGCGGGGGAGCTGTTTTTT. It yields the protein CASSEWSSAGELFF. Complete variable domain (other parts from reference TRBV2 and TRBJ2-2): EPEVTQTPSHQVTQMGQEVILRCVPISNHLYFYWYRQILGQKVEFLVSFYNNEISEKSEIFDDQFSVERPDGSNFTLKIRSTKLEDSAMYFCASSEWSSAGELFFGEGSRLTVL.

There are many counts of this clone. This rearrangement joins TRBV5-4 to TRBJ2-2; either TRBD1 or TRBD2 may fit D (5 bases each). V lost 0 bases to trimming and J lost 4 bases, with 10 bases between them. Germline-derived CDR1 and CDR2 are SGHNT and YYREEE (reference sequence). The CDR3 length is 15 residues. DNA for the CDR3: TGTGCCAGCAGCTTGGGGTATGGGGGCACCGGGGAGCTGTTTTTT. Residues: CASSLGYGGTGELFF.

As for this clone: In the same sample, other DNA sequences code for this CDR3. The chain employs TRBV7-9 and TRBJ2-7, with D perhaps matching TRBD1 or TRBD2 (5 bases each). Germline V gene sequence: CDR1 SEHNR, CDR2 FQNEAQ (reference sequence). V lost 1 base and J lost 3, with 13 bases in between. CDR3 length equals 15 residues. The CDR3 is CASSLGNRGSYEQYF. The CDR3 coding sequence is TGTGCCAGCAGCTTAGGTAACCGGGGCAGCTACGAGCAGTACTTC.

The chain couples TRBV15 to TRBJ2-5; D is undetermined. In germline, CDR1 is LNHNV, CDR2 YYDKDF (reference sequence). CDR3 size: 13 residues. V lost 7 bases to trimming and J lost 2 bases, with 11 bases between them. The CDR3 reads CATKSWQQETQYF. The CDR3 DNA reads TGTGCCACCAAGTCTTGGCAGCAAGAGACCCAGTACTTC. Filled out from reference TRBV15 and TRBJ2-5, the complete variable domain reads DAMVIQNPRYQVTQFGKPVTLSCSQTLNHNVMYWYQQKSSQAPKLLFHYYDKDFNNEADTPDNFQSRRPNTSFCFLDIRSPGLGDTAMYLCATKSWQQETQYFGPGTRLLVL.

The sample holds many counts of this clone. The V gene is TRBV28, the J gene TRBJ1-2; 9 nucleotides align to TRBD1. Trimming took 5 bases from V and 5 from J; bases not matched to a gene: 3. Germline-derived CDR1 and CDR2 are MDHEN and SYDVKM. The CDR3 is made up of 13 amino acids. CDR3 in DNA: TGTGCCAGCAGTGGGACAGGGTGGTATGGCTACACCTTC. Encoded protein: CASSGTGWYGYTF.

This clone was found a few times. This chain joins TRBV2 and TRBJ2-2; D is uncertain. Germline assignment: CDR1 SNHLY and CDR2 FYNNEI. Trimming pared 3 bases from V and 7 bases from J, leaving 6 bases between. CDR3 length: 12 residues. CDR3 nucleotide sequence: TGTGCCAGCAGTGACGAGGTCGGGGAGCTGTTTTTT. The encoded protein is CASSDEVGELFF.

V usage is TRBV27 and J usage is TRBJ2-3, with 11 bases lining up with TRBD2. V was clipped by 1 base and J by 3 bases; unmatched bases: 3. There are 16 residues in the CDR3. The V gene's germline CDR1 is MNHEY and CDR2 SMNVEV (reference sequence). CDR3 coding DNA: TGTGCCAGCAGTTTATTGGGACTAGCGGAAACAGATACGCAGTATTTT. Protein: CASSLLGLAETDTQYF.

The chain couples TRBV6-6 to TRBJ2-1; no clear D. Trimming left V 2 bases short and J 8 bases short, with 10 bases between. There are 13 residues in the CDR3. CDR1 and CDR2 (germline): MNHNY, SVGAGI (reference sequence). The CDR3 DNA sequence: TGTGCCAGCAGTTACCTGGTTGGGGATGAGCAGTTCTTC. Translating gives CASSYLVGDEQFF.